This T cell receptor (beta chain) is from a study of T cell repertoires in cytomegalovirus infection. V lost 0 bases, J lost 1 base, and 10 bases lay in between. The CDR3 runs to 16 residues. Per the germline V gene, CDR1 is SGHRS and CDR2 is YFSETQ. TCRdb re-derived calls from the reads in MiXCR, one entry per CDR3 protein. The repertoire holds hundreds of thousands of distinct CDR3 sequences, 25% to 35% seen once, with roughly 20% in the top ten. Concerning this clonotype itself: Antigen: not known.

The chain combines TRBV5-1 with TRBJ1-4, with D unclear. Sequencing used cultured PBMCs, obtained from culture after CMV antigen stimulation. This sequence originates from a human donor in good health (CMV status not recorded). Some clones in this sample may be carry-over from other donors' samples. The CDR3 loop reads CASSLVPWGTNEKLFF. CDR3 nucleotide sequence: TGCGCCAGCAGCTTGGTTCCCTGGGGAACTAATGAAAAACTGTTTTTT.